The entry below gives a single T cell receptor beta chain sequence along with its context. Its antigen is unknown. These data are taken from a study of T-cell reconstitution after alpha-beta-depleted transplantation in children. Unique molecular identifiers featured in how the TCRbeta library was prepared. MiXCR, run by TCRdb on the PCR reads, gives a single entry per CDR3 protein. The sample consists of 600,000 or so distinct CDR3 sequences, 20% to 25% of them appearing once. The study's findings and limits: T-cell counts and diversity at one year following transplant were attributed mainly to newly produced T cells. Reportedly, only several hundred clones from non-depleted graft cells drove alpha-beta T-cell counts at about two months.

The junction had 13 bases not matched to a gene; V was cut back by 6 bases and J by 9 bases. The germline gives CDR1 MDHEN, CDR2 SYDVKM. This CDR3 is 15 amino acids long. The sample in question was PBMCs, mostly from graft donor cells, obtained 360 days after TCRalphabeta/CD19-depleted stem cell transplant. V usage is TRBV28 and J usage is TRBJ2-1; 8 bases are shared with TRBD2. The receptor was derived from a boy in the first two years of life who had a stem cell transplant for acute myeloid leukemia, so the T cells may come from the graft donor. As DNA, the CDR3 is TGTGCCAGCAGGCGGGGACTAGTCAAATGGGGTGAGCAGTTCTTC. This encodes CASRRGLVKWGEQFF.